The entry below gives a single TCR beta chain sequence along with its context. No antigen is known for it. The PCR made use of 60 Vbeta and 13 Jbeta primers. Method: immunoSEQ multiplex PCR; TCRdb's copy keeps in-frame clones and lacks some. The profile covers around 100,000 clones, with roughly four fifths appearing a single time and approximately 3.7% taken by the ten largest. This sample is part of a study of cytomegalovirus exposure and HLA in healthy donors. The CDR3 runs to 13 residues. Germline V gene data show CDR1 as LNHDA and CDR2 as SQIVND (reference sequence). V was pared by 8 bases and J by 0 bases, with 11 bases between. The donors (healthy individuals) were bone marrow donors. Study conclusions and caveats: Sequencing had likely introduced a cluster of highly shared sequence variants as an artifact. High sensitivity and specificity were reportedly achieved when the classifier diagnosed cytomegalovirus status.

The TCR comes from a female donor in good health and CMV-seropositive. Material for sequencing was PBMCs. The V gene is TRBV19, the J gene TRBJ2-7, with D possibly matching TRBD1 (6 bases). This chain's CDR3 is CASFTGNSYEQYF. As DNA, the CDR3 is TGTGCCAGTTTCACAGGGAACTCCTACGAGCAGTACTTC.